This TCR beta chain appears in the sequencing data of a study of cytomegalovirus exposure and HLA in healthy donors. Notes on the study in general: Equally common other TCR beta chains were less clonally expanded than HLA-associated ones, a later analysis found.

Primers: 60 Vbeta forward and 13 Jbeta reverse. TCRdb's copy holds only in-frame clones and misses some; the assay was immunoSEQ multiplex PCR. The data hold 70,000 or so clones, with about 74% observed a single time. Of note for this clone: Its antigen remains unknown.

The source of this sequence is a woman in her sixties or seventies in good health and CMV-seropositive. Sequencing was performed on PBMCs.

CDR3 in amino acids: CASSSSGLAGATDTQYF. The CDR3 nucleotides are TGTGCCAGCAGCTCGTCAGGACTAGCGGGGGCCACAGATACGCAGTATTTT. The chain has TRBV13 and TRBJ2-3, with 13 nucleotides matching TRBD2. The V gene end was trimmed by 4 bases and the J gene end by 2 bases; junction bases not matched to a gene: 6. The germline V gene has CDR1 PRHDT and CDR2 FYEKMQ (reference sequence). The CDR3 loop spans 17 amino acids.